Shown below are 15 T cell receptor beta chains from a single sample sequenced in a study of cytomegalovirus exposure and HLA in healthy donors. The PCR ran on 60 Vbeta and 13 Jbeta primers. Method: immunoSEQ multiplex PCR; TCRdb's copy keeps in-frame clones and lacks some. In the table there are roughly 220,000 clones, around four fifths of which are singletons. Sequenced: PBMCs. Source of these receptors: a man in his forties or fifties in good health and CMV-seronegative.

J is TRBJ1-2 and V is TRBV19; a weak D match, TRBD1 (5 bases). Germline V gene lookup returns CDR1 LNHDA and CDR2 SQIVND (reference sequence). The CDR3 runs to 12 residues. V dropped 3 bases and J dropped 7 bases, with 9 bases sitting between them. CDR3 in amino acids: CASSMGLAGYTF. DNA of the CDR3: TGTGCCAGTAGTATGGGGCTGGCTGGCTACACCTTC.

This clone was detected only once. The genes are TRBV4-1 and TRBJ2-7; maybe TRBD1 (5 bases). Germline V gives CDR1 MGHRA, CDR2 YSYEKL. V was trimmed by 3 bases and J by 3 bases, leaving 12 bases between them. The CDR3 has 14 residues. The CDR3 loop reads CASSQSRESYEQYF. The CDR3 coding sequence is TGCGCCAGCAGCCAGTCCAGGGAAAGCTACGAGCAGTACTTC.

The chain couples TRBV6-6 to TRBJ2-5; 9 bases map to TRBD2. V lost 7 bases to trimming and J lost 5 bases; unmatched junction nucleotides: 5. The length of the CDR3 is 13 residues. Looked up from germline, CDR1 is MNHNY and CDR2 is SVGAGI (reference sequence). CDR3 amino acids: CASTPAGGETQYF. The CDR3 DNA reads as TGTGCCAGCACCCCAGCGGGAGGCGAGACCCAGTACTTC.

The chain is built from TRBV19 and TRBJ2-3; 10 nucleotides line up with TRBD1. CDR3 size: 15 residues. Germline CDR1 is LNHDA and CDR2 is SQIVND (reference sequence). V was clipped by 5 bases and J by 4 bases; unmatched bases: 6. DNA for the CDR3: TGTGCCAGTAGTTCGACAGGGGGCAATGCAGATACGCAGTATTTT. The encoded protein is CASSSTGGNADTQYF.

This chain links TRBV27 with TRBJ2-2; 9 nucleotides line up with TRBD2. V dropped 8 bases and J dropped 4; count of bases not matched to a gene: 5. This CDR3 contains 14 residues. The germline V gene has CDR1 MNHEY and CDR2 SMNVEV (reference sequence). CDR3 protein: CASLAGGVTGELFF. The CDR3 nucleotides read TGTGCCAGCCTGGCGGGAGGGGTCACCGGGGAGCTGTTTTTT.

In regard to this clone: Compared with germline, one end of the junction differs, possibly owing to a read error. The rearrangement uses TRBV5-1 and TRBJ2-1, with 16 bases matching TRBD2. The CDR3 contains 16 residues. In germline, CDR1 is SGHRS, CDR2 YFSETQ. Here the CDR3 DNA reads TGCGCCAGCGGCTTGGGGGGGACTAGCGGGAGGGAGGGGCAGTTCTTC. Translated: CASGLGGTSGREGQFF.

The chain is built from TRBV28 and TRBJ2-7; 9 positions agree with TRBD1. Germline lookup yields CDR1 MDHEN and CDR2 SYDVKM. CDR3 length: 15 residues. Trimming removed 3 bases from V and 5 bases from J; junction bases left unmatched: 8. In DNA, the CDR3 is TGTGCCAGCAGTTTCACGGACAGGGGTTCCCACGAGCAGTACTTC. Its translation: CASSFTDRGSHEQYF. The full variable domain, its missing parts supplied by reference TRBV28 and TRBJ2-7, is DVKVTQSSRYLVKRTGEKVFLECVQDMDHENMFWYRQDPGLGLRLIYFSYDVKMKEKGDIPEGYSVSREKKERFSLILESASTNQTSMYLCASSFTDRGSHEQYFGPGTRLTVT.

The CDR3 DNA reads as TGTGCCAGCAGTACGAGGCCCACAGATACGCAGTATTTT. Protein sequence: CASSTRPTDTQYF. V is TRBV6-5 and J is TRBJ2-3; no clear D gene. V dropped 5 bases and J dropped 2 bases, with 8 bases sitting between them. The CDR3 sequence is 13 residues long. Germline values: CDR1 MNHEY, CDR2 SVGAGI.

The chain has TRBV9 and TRBJ2-1; 10 nucleotides agree with TRBD2. This CDR3 region has 16 residues. Germline CDR1 SGDLS, CDR2 YYNGEE. V was pared by 3 bases and J by 8 bases, with 11 bases of the junction left unmatched. The CDR3 region has the DNA TGTGCCAGCAGCGCCGGGCTAGCGGGAGTGTTAGATGAGCAGTTCTTC. Protein: CASSAGLAGVLDEQFF.

The V gene is TRBV10-3, the J gene TRBJ1-2; TRBD1 is a possible D gene (5 bases). V lost 2 bases to trimming and J lost 0 bases, with 10 bases between them. Germline-derived CDR1 and CDR2 are ENHRY and SYGVKD. The CDR3 is 15 residues long. The CDR3 bases are TGTGCCATCAGTGAGGTAGGGGCACCTAACTATGGCTACACCTTC. Translating gives CAISEVGAPNYGYTF.

The CDR3 reads CASSLEWLAGANSYNEQFF. The CDR3 coding sequence is TGTGCCAGCAGCTTGGAATGGCTAGCGGGAGCCAACTCCTACAATGAGCAGTTCTTC. V and J are TRBV5-4 and TRBJ2-1, with TRBD2 identical over 10 bases. CDR3 length equals 19 residues. Germline V CDR1 and CDR2: SGHNT, YYREEE (reference sequence). V gave up 0 bases and J gave up 0 bases; unmatched junction bases: 9. Looking up the rest from reference TRBV5-4 and TRBJ2-1 gives the full variable domain: ETGVTQSPTHLIKTRGQQVTLRCSSQSGHNTVSWYQQALGQGPQFIFQYYREEENGRGNFPPRFSGLQFPNYSSELNVNALELDDSALYLCASSLEWLAGANSYNEQFFGPGTRLTVL.

This chain connects TRBV6-5 to TRBJ2-7; 10 positions agree with TRBD2. This CDR3 comprises 14 residues. Germline CDR1 and CDR2: MNHEY and SVGAGI. J lost 5 bases, V lost 6 bases, and 7 bases had no gene match. This chain's CDR3 is CASRASGSLHEQYF. CDR3 nucleotide sequence: TGTGCCAGCAGGGCTAGCGGGAGTCTCCACGAGCAGTACTTC.

This clone has just a few counts. The chain carries TRBV21-1 and TRBJ2-3; the table's D call TRBD2 went unverified against the DNA. TRBV21-1 is tagged as a pseudogene. The CDR3 covers 15 residues. CDR3 sequence: CASSNKTSDTDTQYF. For the CDR3, the DNA is TGTGCCAGCAGCAACAAGACTAGCGATACAGATACGCAGTATTTT.

This chain uses TRBV7-6 with TRBJ2-2; 7 bases are a match to TRBD2. Looked up from germline, CDR1 is SGHVS and CDR2 is FNYEAQ. CDR3 size: 17 residues. Unmatched junction bases numbered 11, after V lost 3 bases and J lost 4 bases. The CDR3 nucleotides read TGTGCCAGCAGCTTCAGTAACGTGGGGGGGAGCACCGGGGAGCTGTTTTTT. Protein product: CASSFSNVGGSTGELFF. The complete variable domain, with remaining parts taken from reference TRBV7-6 and TRBJ2-2, reads GAGVSQSPRYKVTKRGQDVALRCDPISGHVSLYWYRQALGQGPEFLTYFNYEAQQDKSGLPNDRFSAERPEGSISTLTIQRTEQRDSAMYRCASSFSNVGGSTGELFFGEGSRLTVL.

The chain recombines TRBV5-4 with TRBJ1-2; weak D call: TRBD1 (6 bases). The CDR3 runs to 17 residues. Germline V gene data show CDR1 as SGHNT and CDR2 as YYREEE (reference sequence). Trimming stripped 3 bases from V and 0 bases from J, with 18 bases between. This CDR3 reads CASSWPGTPEANYGYTF. The DNA for the CDR3 is TGTGCCAGCAGCTGGCCCGGGACACCAGAAGCTAACTATGGCTACACCTTC.